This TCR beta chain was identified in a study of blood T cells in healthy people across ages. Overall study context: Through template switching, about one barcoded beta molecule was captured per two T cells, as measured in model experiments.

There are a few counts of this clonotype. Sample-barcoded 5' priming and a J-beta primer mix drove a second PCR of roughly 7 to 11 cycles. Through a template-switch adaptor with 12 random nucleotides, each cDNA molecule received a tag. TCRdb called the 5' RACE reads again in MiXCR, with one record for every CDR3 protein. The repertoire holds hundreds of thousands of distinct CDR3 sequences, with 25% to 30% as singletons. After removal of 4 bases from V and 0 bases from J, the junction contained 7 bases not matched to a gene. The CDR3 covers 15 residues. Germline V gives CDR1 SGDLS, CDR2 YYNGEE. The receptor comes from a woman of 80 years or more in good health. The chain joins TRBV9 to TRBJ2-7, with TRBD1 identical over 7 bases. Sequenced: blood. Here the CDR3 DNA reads TGTGCCAGCAGCTTGGGACAGTACAGCTCCTACGAGCAGTACTTC. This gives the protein CASSLGQYSSYEQYF.